Given below is one TCR beta chain in context. Its antigen is not identified. Libraries were prepared by immunoSEQ multiplex PCR; TCRdb keeps only in-frame clonotypes and omits some of them. Counted here are some 180,000 clones, more than 80% occurring once; the ten biggest clones make up 3.6%. The germline V and J ends were trimmed by 0 bases and 0 bases, with 9 bases remaining between them. This CDR3 has 16 residues. Germline loops: CDR1 LGHNT, CDR2 FRNRAP. This sample stems from a study of T cell responses to AZD1222 COVID-19 vaccine. The study's findings and limits: Vaccine-related CD4 TCRs covered spike, predominating at 160-218 and 743-854.

This clonotype was obtained from an adult who received the MenACWY meningococcal vaccine as a control. This chain uses TRBV12-5 with TRBJ1-5, with D tentatively TRBD1 (5 bases). Sequenced material: peripheral blood, taken 28 days after the second dose of the MenACWY control vaccine. As DNA, the CDR3 is TGTGCTAGTGGTTTGGTACGGGGGAGTAGCAATCAGCCCCAGCATTTT. Translation gives CASGLVRGSSNQPQHF.